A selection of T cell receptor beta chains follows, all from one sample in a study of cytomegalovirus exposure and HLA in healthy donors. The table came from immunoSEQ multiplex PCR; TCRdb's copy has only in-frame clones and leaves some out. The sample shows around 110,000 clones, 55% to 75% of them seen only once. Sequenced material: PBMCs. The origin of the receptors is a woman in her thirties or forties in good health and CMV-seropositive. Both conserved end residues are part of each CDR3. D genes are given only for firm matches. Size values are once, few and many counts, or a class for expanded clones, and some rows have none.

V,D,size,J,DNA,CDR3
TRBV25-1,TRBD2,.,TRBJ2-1,TGTGCCAGCAGTGACCCGGGAGGGGGAAAGGATGAGCAGTTCTTC,CASSDPGGGKDEQFF
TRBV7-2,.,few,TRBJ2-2,TGTGCCAGCAGCTTAGTTGGCAGGGGGGCCGGGGAGCTGTTTTTT,CASSLVGRGAGELFF
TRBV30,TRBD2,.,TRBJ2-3,TGTGCCTGGAGTGTACCTAGCGGGAGGATGACAGATACGCAGTATTTT,CAWSVPSGRMTDTQYF
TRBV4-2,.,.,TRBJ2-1,TGTGCCAGCAGCCAAGATGTTGCAAAGAAGGAGAGTAATGAGCAGTTCTTC,CASSQDVAKKESNEQFF
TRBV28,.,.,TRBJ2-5,TGTGTCAGCAGTTTAAGCATTAGGGGGGGGGCGGGAGTAAGAGAGACCCAGTACTTC,CVSSLSIRGGAGVRETQYF
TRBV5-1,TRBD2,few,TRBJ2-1,TGCGCCAGCAGCTTGGTTGCGGGAGTCAATGAGCAGTTCTTC,CASSLVAGVNEQFF
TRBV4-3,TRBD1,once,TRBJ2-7,TGCGCCAGCAGCCTGGGACAGGGAACAATGACCTACGAGCAGTACTTC,CASSLGQGTMTYEQYF
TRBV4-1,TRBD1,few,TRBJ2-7,TGCGCCAGCAGCGGCTCGGGACAGGCCTACGAGCAGTACTTC,CASSGSGQAYEQYF
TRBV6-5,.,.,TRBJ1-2,TGTGCCAGCAGTTACTCGAACAGGGTCAAGGATGGCTACACCTTC,CASSYSNRVKDGYTF
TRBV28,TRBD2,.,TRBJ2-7,TGTGCCAGCAGTTTCCCTAGCGGCCCCGAGCAGTACTTC,CASSFPSGPEQYF
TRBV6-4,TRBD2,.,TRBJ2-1,TGTGCCAGCAGTCCCGGGAGGCTAGCGGGAGGTAACAATGAGCAGTTCTTC,CASSPGRLAGGNNEQFF
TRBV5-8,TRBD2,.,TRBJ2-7,TGTGCCAGCAGCCAACTAGCGGGAGGGCCGAGGGACGAGCAGTACTTC,CASSQLAGGPRDEQYF
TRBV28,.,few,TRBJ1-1,TGTGCCAGCAGTTTCTTGGGTAGCCTGAACACTGAAGCTTTCTTT,CASSFLGSLNTEAFF
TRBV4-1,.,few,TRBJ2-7,TGCGCCAGCAGCAAAGCCAGCGGGCAGTCCTACGAGCAGTACTTC,CASSKASGQSYEQYF
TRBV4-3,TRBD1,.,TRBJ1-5,TGCGCCAGCAGCCAGGACAGGGGGCTTAGCAATCAGCCCCAGCATTTT,CASSQDRGLSNQPQHF
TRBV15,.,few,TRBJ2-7,TGTGCCACCAGCAGAGATCGAGCTACCGAGCAGTACTTC,CATSRDRATEQYF
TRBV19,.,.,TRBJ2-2,TGTGCCAGTAGTATAGATCCCCCGCGGTGGACCGGGGAGCTGTTTTTT,CASSIDPPRWTGELFF
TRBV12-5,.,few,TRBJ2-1,TGTGCTAGTGGTTTGGTACTAACTAGATATTCCGATGAGCAGTTCTTC,CASGLVLTRYSDEQFF
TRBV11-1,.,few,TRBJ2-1,TGTGCCAGCAGCCCCGGGAGCTCTAAGAATGAGCAGTTCTTC,CASSPGSSKNEQFF
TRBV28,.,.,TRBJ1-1,TGTGCCAGCAGGCCAGGAAGCTTGACTGAAGCTTTCTTT,CASRPGSLTEAFF
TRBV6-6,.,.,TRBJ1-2,TGTGCCAGCAGTTACTCGTCCCCGACACTTATGGTCGGCTACACCTTC,CASSYSSPTLMVGYTF
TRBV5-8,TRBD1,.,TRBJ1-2,TGTGCCAGCAGCTTCCTCCGGGACAGGGACTATGGCTACACCTTC,CASSFLRDRDYGYTF
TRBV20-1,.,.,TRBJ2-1,TGCAGTGCTAGATCATACAATGAGCAGTTCTTC,CSARSYNEQFF
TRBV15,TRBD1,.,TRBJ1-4,TGTGCCACCAGCAGAGGTGGGACAGCAACTGAAAAACTGTTTTTT,CATSRGGTATEKLFF
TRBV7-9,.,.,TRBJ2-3,TGTGCCAGCAGCCTTACCCGGACAGAAACAGATACGCAGTATTTT,CASSLTRTETDTQYF
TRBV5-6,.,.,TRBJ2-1,TGTGCCAGCAGCTTGGTAGATGAGCAGTTCTTC,CASSLVDEQFF
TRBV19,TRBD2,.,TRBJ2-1,TGTGCCAGTAGTATAAGCGGGAGCTACAATGAGCAGTTCTTC,CASSISGSYNEQFF
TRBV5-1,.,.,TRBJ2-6,TGCGCCAGCAGCTATTTCAGGGATACTGGGGCCAACGTCCTGACTTTC,CASSYFRDTGANVLTF
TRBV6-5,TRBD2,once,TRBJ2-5,TGTGCCAGCAGTTACTCGAAGGGACTAGCGGTGTACAAGGCGTACTTC,CASSYSKGLAVYKAYF
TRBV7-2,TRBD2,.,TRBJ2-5,TGTGCCAGCAGCTCCAGGCGGGAGGAGACCCAGTACTTC,CASSSRREETQYF
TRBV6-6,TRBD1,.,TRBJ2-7,TGTGCCAGCAGTTACTCAGACAGGGGGAGTTTCGAGCAGTACTTC,CASSYSDRGSFEQYF
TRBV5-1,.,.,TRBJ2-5,TGCGCCAGCAGCTTGAGTGGAGCCAAAGAGACCCAGTACTTC,CASSLSGAKETQYF
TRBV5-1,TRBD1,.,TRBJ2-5,TGCGCCAGCAGCTTGGCCTTAGGACAGGGACAAGAGACCCAGTACTTC,CASSLALGQGQETQYF
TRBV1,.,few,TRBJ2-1,TGCACCAGCAGCCAAGATGAAGCTAGCCATGAGCAGTTCTTC,CTSSQDEASHEQFF
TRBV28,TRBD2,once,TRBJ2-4,TGCGCCAGCAGTGGGGCCGGGTTTGGACTAGCGGGAGATATTCAGTACTTC,CASSGAGFGLAGDIQYF